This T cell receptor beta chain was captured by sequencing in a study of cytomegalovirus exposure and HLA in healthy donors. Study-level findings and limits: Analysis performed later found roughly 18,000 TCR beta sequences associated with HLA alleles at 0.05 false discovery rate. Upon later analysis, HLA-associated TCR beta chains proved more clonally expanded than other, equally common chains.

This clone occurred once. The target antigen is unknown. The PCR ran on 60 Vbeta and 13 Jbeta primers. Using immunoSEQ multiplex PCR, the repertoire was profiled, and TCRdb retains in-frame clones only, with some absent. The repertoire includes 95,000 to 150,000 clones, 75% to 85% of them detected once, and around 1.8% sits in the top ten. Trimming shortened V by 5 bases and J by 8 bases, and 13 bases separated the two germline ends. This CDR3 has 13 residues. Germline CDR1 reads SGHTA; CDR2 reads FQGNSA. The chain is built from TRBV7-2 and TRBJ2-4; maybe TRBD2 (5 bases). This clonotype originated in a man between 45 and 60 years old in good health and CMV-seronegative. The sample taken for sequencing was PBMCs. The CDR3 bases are TGTGCCAGCAGCAGAGGGAAGCAGGACATTCAGTACTTC. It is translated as CASSRGKQDIQYF.